This T cell receptor (beta chain) came from a study of T cell repertoires in cytomegalovirus infection. Findings and caveats of the study: Dominating the ex vivo response were TCR beta clonotypes that were CMV-specific and HLA-C-restricted.

From the reads, TCRdb called clonotypes with MiXCR, one entry per CDR3 protein. Here the sample spans 85,000 to 120,000 distinct CDR3 sequences, 16% being singletons. This clonotype was found many times. Its antigen is still unknown. The CDR3 is 15 amino acids. From germline, CDR1 is SGHTA and CDR2 FQGNSA. After removal of 3 bases from V and 1 base from J, the junction contained 3 bases not matched to a gene. The source of this sequence is a human donor in good health (CMV status not recorded). Some clones in this sample may be carry-over from other donors' samples. The chain employs TRBV7-2 and TRBJ2-3; 8 bases align to TRBD2. The sample comprised PBMCs. CDR3 sequence reads: CASSLGTSRTDTQYF. DNA of the CDR3: TGTGCCAGCAGCTTGGGGACTAGTCGCACAGATACGCAGTATTTT. The whole variable domain, remainder taken from reference TRBV7-2 and TRBJ2-3, is GAGVSQSPSNKVTEKGKDVELRCDPISGHTALYWYRQSLGQGLEFLIYFQGNSAPDKSGLPSDRFSAERTGGSVSTLTIQRTQQEDSAVYLCASSLGTSRTDTQYFGPGTRLTVL.